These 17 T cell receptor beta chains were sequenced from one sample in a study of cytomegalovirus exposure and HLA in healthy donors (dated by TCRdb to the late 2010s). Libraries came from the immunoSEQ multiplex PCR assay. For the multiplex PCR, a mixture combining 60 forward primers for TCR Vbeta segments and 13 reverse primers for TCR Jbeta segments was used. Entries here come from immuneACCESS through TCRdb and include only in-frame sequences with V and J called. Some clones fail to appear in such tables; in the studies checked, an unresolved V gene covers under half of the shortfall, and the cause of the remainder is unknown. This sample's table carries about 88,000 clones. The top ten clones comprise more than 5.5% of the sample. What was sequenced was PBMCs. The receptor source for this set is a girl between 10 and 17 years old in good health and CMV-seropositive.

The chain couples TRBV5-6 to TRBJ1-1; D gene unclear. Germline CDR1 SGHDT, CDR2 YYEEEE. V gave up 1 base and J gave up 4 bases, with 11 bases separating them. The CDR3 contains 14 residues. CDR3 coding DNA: TGTGCCAGCAGCTTGTTTTTTCCTAGCACTGAAGCTTTCTTT. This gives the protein CASSLFFPSTEAFF.

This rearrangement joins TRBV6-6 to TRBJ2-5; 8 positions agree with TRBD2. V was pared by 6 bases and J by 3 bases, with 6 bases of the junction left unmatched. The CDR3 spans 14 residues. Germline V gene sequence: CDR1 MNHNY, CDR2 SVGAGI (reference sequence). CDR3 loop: CASRLSGGEETQYF. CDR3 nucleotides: TGTGCCAGCAGACTATCGGGAGGGGAAGAGACCCAGTACTTC.

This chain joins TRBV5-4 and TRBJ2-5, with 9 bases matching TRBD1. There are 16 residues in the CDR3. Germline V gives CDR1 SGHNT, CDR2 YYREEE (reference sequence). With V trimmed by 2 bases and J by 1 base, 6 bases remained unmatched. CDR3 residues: CASSFKGQGLQETQYF. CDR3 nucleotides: TGTGCCAGCAGCTTCAAGGGACAGGGCCTCCAAGAGACCCAGTACTTC.

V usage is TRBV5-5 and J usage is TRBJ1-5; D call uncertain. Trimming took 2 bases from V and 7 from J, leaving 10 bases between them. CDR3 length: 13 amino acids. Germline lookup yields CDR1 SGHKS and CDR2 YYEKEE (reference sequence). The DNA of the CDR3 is TGTGCCAGCAGCTTCGATGGCACCCAGCCCCAGCATTTT. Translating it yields CASSFDGTQPQHF. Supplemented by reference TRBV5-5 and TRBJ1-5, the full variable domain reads DAGVTQSPTHLIKTRGQQVTLRCSPISGHKSVSWYQQVLGQGPQFIFQYYEKEERGRGNFPDRFSARQFPNYSSELNVNALLLGDSALYLCASSFDGTQPQHFGDGTRLSIL.

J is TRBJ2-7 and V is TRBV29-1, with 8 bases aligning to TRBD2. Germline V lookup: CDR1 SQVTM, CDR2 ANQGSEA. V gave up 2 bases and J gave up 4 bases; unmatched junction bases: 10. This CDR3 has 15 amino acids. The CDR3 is CSVELVAGKEYEQYF. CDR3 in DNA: TGCAGCGTTGAATTGGTAGCGGGGAAAGAGTACGAGCAGTACTTC.

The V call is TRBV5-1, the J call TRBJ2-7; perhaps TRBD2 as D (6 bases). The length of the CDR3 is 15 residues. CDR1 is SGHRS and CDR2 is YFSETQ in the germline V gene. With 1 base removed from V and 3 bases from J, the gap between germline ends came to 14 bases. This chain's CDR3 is CASSLTWGEYYEQYF. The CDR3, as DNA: TGCGCCAGCAGCTTGACGTGGGGGGAATACTACGAGCAGTACTTC.

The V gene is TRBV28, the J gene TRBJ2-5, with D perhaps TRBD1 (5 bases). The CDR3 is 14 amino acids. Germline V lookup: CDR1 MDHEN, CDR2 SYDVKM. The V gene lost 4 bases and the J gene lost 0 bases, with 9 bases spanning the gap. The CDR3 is CASSSTAYQETQYF. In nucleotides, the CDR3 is TGTGCCAGCAGTTCGACAGCCTACCAAGAGACCCAGTACTTC.

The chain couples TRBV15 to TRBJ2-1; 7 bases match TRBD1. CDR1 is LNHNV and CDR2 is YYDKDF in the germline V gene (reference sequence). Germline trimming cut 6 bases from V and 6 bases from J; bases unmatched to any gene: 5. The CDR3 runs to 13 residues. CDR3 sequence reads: CATRATGSNEQFF. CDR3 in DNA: TGTGCCACCAGGGCGACAGGGTCCAATGAGCAGTTCTTC. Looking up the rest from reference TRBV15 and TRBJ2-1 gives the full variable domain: DAMVIQNPRYQVTQFGKPVTLSCSQTLNHNVMYWYQQKSSQAPKLLFHYYDKDFNNEADTPDNFQSRRPNTSFCFLDIRSPGLGDTAMYLCATRATGSNEQFFGPGTRLTVL.

CDR3 amino acids: CASSALTSGGTDTQYF. CDR3 DNA: TGTGCCAGCAGCGCCCTGACTAGCGGGGGCACAGATACGCAGTATTTT. The V call is TRBV9, the J call TRBJ2-3, with TRBD2 matching over 11 bases. Germline trimming cut 3 bases from V and 1 base from J; bases unmatched to any gene: 4. Germline V gene lookup returns CDR1 SGDLS and CDR2 YYNGEE. This CDR3 is built from 16 residues.

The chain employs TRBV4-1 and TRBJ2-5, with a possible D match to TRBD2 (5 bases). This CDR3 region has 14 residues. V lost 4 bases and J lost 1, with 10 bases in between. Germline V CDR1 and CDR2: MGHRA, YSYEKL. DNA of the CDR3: TGCGCCAGCAGCCCGGGGAACAGCCAAGAGACCCAGTACTTC. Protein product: CASSPGNSQETQYF.

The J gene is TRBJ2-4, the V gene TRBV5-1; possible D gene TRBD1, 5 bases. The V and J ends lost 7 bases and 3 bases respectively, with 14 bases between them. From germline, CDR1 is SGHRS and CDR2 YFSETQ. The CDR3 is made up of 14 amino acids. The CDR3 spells CASSDTGYKNIQYF. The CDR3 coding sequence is TGCGCCAGCTCAGACACAGGATACAAAAACATTCAGTACTTC.

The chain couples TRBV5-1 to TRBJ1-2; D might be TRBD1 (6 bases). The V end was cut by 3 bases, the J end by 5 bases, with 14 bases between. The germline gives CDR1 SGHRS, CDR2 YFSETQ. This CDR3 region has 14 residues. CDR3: CASSSGQGVYGYTF. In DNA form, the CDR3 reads TGCGCCAGCAGCTCGGGACAAGGGGTATATGGCTACACCTTC.

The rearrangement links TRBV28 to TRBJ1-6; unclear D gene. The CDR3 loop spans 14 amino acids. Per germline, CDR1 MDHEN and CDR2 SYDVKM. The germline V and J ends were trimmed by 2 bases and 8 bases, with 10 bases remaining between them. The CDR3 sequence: CASSLPELYSPLHF. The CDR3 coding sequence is TGTGCCAGCAGTTTACCAGAATTATATTCACCCCTCCACTTT. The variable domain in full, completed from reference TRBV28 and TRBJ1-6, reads DVKVTQSSRYLVKRTGEKVFLECVQDMDHENMFWYRQDPGLGLRLIYFSYDVKMKEKGDIPEGYSVSREKKERFSLILESASTNQTSMYLCASSLPELYSPLHFGNGTRLTVT.

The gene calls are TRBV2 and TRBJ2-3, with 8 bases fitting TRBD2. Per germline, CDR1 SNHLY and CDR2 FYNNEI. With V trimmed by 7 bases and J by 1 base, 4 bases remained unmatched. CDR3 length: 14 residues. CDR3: CASIGTSRTDTQYF. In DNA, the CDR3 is TGTGCCAGCATCGGGACTAGTCGCACAGATACGCAGTATTTT. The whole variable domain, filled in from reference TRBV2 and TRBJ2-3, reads EPEVTQTPSHQVTQMGQEVILRCVPISNHLYFYWYRQILGQKVEFLVSFYNNEISEKSEIFDDQFSVERPDGSNFTLKIRSTKLEDSAMYFCASIGTSRTDTQYFGPGTRLTVL.

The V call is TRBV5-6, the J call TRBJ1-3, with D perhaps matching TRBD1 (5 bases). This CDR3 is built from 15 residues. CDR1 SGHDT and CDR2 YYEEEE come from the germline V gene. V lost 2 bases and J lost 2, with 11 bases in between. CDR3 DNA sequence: TGTGCCAGCAGCTTCGGGGGATTCCCTGGAAACACCATATATTTT. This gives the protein CASSFGGFPGNTIYF. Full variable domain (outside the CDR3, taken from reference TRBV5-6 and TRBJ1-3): DAGVTQSPTHLIKTRGQQVTLRCSPKSGHDTVSWYQQALGQGPQFIFQYYEEEERQRGNFPDRFSGHQFPNYSSELNVNALLLGDSALYLCASSFGGFPGNTIYFGEGSWLTVV.

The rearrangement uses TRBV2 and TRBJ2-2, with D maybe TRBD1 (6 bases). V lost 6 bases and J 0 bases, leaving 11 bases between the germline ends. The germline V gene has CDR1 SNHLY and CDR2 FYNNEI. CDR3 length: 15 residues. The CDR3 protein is CASRGDKANTGELFF. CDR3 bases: TGTGCCAGCAGGGGGGACAAAGCGAACACCGGGGAGCTGTTTTTT.

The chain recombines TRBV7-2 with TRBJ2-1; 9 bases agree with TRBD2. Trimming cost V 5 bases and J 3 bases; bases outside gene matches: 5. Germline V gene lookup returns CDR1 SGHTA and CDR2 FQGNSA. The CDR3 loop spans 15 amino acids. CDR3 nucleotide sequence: TGTGCCAGCAGCAGCTCGCGGGGGGGCTACAATGAGCAGTTCTTC. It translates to CASSSSRGGYNEQFF.